The TCR beta chain described here comes from a study of identical twins. This clonotype has a handful of counts. Its target is not known. Study conclusions and caveats: Compared with models, monozygotic twins showed more out-of-frame TCR alpha sharing. Analyses based on zero insertions could be partly confounded by invariant MAIT and iNKT cells.

V lost 6 bases, J lost 6 bases, and 6 bases stayed unmatched. Germline assignment: CDR1 ENHRY and CDR2 SYGVKD. CDR3 length equals 14 residues. Each CDR3 protein gets one entry after TCRdb re-called the 5' RACE reads with MiXCR. The sample has roughly 750,000 distinct CDR3 sequences, roughly 20% seen once. The data also belong to a second study, concerning T cells expressing NK-cell markers. That source adds: These same clonotypes (in several donors) also led the CD3+CD56-NKG2C+ fraction.

This receptor was obtained from a woman aged 18-29 years in good health. The rearrangement links TRBV10-3 to TRBJ1-1, with 11 bases lining up with TRBD1. Sequenced sample: PBMCs. The CDR3 sequence: CAISQGQGEAEAFF. The CDR3, as DNA: TGTGCCATCAGCCAGGGACAGGGGGAAGCTGAAGCTTTCTTT.